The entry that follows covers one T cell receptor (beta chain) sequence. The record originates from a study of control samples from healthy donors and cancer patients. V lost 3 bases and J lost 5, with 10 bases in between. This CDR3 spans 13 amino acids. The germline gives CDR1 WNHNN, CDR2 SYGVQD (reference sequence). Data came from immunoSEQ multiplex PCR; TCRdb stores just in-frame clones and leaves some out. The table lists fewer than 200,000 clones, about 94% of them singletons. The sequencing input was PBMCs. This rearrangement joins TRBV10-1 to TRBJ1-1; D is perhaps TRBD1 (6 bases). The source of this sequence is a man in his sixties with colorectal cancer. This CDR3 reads CASSDNRVTEAFF. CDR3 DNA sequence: TGCGCCAGCAGTGACAACAGGGTTACTGAAGCTTTCTTT.